These 9 T cell receptor beta chains were sequenced from one sample in a study of blood T cells in healthy people across ages. A second PCR of about 6 to 12 cycles used a sample-barcoded 5' primer and a J-beta primer mix. In TCRdb, the 5' RACE reads were re-called with MiXCR into one record per CDR3 protein. The table records 700,000 or so distinct CDR3 sequences, around 41% of them present only once. The sequenced sample consisted of blood. The source is an elderly man in good health.

This chain links TRBV20-1 with TRBJ2-1; possible D gene TRBD2, 6 bases. V dropped 5 bases and J dropped 6 bases, with 14 bases sitting between them. The CDR3 covers 13 residues. CDR1 is DFQATT, CDR2 SNEGSKA, per germline (reference sequence). DNA of the CDR3: TGCAGTGCTTCAGGACTATACCTCAATGAGCAGTTCTTC. This encodes CSASGLYLNEQFF.

The genes are TRBV20-1 and TRBJ2-3, with TRBD2 matching over 15 bases. The CDR3 has 18 residues. Germline CDR1 reads DFQATT; CDR2 reads SNEGSKA (reference sequence). V lost 4 bases, J lost 0 bases, and 8 bases stayed unmatched. The CDR3 reads CSAIAGLAGGDSTDTQYF. CDR3 DNA: TGCAGTGCTATTGCGGGACTAGCGGGAGGAGATAGCACAGATACGCAGTATTTT.

This clonotype came up a few times. The V gene is TRBV20-1, the J gene TRBJ2-7, with 8 bases matching TRBD1. Germline V gene lookup returns CDR1 DFQATT and CDR2 SNEGSKA (reference sequence). CDR3 length: 13 residues. V trimming: 6 bases; J trimming: 0 bases; junction bases outside the gene matches: 4. CDR3 residues: CSALGQASYEQYF. Here the CDR3 DNA reads TGCAGTGCGCTGGGACAGGCCTCCTACGAGCAGTACTTC.

J is TRBJ2-7 and V is TRBV7-2; the D is unclear. Trimming took 2 bases from V and 4 from J, leaving 12 bases between them. Germline V gives CDR1 SGHTA, CDR2 FQGNSA. The CDR3 is 14 residues long. CDR3 coding DNA: TGTGCCAGCAGCTTACCGATTGGTCTTTACGAGCAGTACTTC. Its protein product is CASSLPIGLYEQYF.

This clonotype came up many times. The gene calls are TRBV20-1 and TRBJ2-7, with 9 bases matching TRBD1. Trimming at V came to 4 bases and at J to 5 bases, leaving 6 bases not matched to a gene. Germline CDR1 and CDR2: DFQATT and SNEGSKA (reference sequence). The CDR3 has 13 residues. The CDR3, as DNA: TGCAGTGCTACTGTCTGGGACAGGGACGAGCAGTACTTC. This codes for CSATVWDRDEQYF.

The chain joins TRBV6-5 to TRBJ2-1, with D perhaps TRBD1 (6 bases). The V gene's germline CDR1 is MNHEY and CDR2 SVGAGI. V lost 5 bases to trimming and J lost 12 bases, with 14 bases between them. This CDR3 is 12 amino acids long. CDR3 DNA: TGTGCCAGCAGTACGCAGGGGTTAGGGCAGTTCTTC. As protein: CASSTQGLGQFF.

V is TRBV6-1 and J is TRBJ2-1, with 11 bases lining up with TRBD2. CDR1 is MNHNS, CDR2 SASEGT, per germline. J gave up 4 bases and V 6 bases, and 11 bases lay outside the gene matches. The CDR3 length is 17 residues. The CDR3 loop reads CASRSISGRAQYNEQFF. The CDR3 DNA sequence: TGTGCCAGCAGATCAATTAGCGGGAGGGCCCAGTACAATGAGCAGTTCTTC.

This clonotype was recorded many times. The chain has TRBV7-2 and TRBJ2-3; 8 bases match TRBD2. The junction had 10 bases not matched to a gene; V was cut back by 0 bases and J by 5 bases. Germline CDR1 reads SGHTA; CDR2 reads FQGNSA. The CDR3 loop spans 17 amino acids. In DNA, the CDR3 is TGTGCCAGCAGCTTAGCGGTGGCGGGAGGCGGGGGAGATACGCAGTATTTT. This gives the protein CASSLAVAGGGGDTQYF. Using reference TRBV7-2 and TRBJ2-3 for the parts outside the CDR3, the full variable domain is GAGVSQSPSNKVTEKGKDVELRCDPISGHTALYWYRQSLGQGLEFLIYFQGNSAPDKSGLPSDRFSAERTGGSVSTLTIQRTQQEDSAVYLCASSLAVAGGGGDTQYFGPGTRLTVL.

The chain links TRBV6-1 to TRBJ1-2; TRBD1 matches at 7 bases. Per the germline V gene, CDR1 is MNHNS and CDR2 is SASEGT. CDR3 size: 13 residues. The ends lost 4 bases at V and 10 bases at J; junction bases unmatched: 9. The chain's CDR3 is CASSGVRQGPYTF. The CDR3 bases are TGTGCCAGCAGTGGCGTCAGACAGGGACCCTACACCTTC.